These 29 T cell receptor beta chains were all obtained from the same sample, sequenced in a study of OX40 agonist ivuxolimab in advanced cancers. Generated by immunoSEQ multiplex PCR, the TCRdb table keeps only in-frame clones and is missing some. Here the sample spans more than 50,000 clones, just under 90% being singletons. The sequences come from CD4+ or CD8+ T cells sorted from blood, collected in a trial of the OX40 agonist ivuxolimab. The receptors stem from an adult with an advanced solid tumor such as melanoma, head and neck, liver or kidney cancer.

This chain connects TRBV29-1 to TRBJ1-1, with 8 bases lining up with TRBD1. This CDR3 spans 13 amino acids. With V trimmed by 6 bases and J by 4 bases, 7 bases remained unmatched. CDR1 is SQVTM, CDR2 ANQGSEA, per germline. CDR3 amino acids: CSVDGTGGTEAFF. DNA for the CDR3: TGCAGCGTCGATGGAACAGGGGGCACTGAAGCTTTCTTT. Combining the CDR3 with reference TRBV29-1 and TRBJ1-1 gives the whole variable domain SAVISQKPSRDICQRGTSLTIQCQVDSQVTMMFWYRQQPGQSLTLIATANQGSEATYESGFVIDKFPISRPNLTFSTLTVSNMSPEDSSIYLCSVDGTGGTEAFFGQGTRLTVV.

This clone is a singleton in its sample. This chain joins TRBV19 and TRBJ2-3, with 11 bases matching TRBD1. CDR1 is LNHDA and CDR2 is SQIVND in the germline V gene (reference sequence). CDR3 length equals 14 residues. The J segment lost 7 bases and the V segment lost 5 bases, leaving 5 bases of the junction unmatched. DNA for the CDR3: TGTGCCAGTAGTCTCGGACAGGGGGCAAATACGCAGTATTTT. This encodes CASSLGQGANTQYF.

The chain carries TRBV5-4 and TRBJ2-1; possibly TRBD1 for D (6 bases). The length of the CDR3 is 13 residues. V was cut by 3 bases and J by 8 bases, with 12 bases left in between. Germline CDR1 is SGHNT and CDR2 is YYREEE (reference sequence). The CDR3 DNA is TGTGCCAGCAGCTCAACAGGGTTTGATGAGCAGTTCTTC. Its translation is CASSSTGFDEQFF.

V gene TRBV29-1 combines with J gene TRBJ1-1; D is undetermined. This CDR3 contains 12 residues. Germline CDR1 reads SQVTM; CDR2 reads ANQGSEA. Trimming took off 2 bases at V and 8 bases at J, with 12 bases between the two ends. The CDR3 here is CSVEQEKPEAFF. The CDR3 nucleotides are TGCAGCGTTGAACAGGAGAAACCAGAAGCTTTCTTT.

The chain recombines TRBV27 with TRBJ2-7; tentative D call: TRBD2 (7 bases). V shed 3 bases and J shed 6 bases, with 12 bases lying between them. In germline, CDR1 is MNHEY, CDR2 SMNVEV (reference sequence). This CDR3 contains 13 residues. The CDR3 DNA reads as TGTGCCAGCAGTTTTCTCCGGGGGGCCGAGCAGTACTTC. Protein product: CASSFLRGAEQYF.

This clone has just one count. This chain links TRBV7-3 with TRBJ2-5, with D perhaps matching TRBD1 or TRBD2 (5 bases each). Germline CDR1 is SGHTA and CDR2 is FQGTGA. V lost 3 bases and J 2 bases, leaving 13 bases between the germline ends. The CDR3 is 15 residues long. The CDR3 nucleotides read TGTGCCAGCAGCTTGGGGACGGGAAGGCAAGAGACCCAGTACTTC. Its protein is CASSLGTGRQETQYF.

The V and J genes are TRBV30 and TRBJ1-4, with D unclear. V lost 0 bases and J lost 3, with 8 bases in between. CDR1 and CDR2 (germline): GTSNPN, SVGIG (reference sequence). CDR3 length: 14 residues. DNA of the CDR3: TGTGCCTGGAGTGTGGGTCAAGCTAATGAAAAACTGTTTTTT. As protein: CAWSVGQANEKLFF.

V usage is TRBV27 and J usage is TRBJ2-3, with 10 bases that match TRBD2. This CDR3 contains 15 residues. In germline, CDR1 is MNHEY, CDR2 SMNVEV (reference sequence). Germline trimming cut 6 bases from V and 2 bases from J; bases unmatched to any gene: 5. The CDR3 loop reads CASRLSGGYTDTQYF. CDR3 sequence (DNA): TGTGCCAGCAGACTTAGCGGGGGGTACACAGATACGCAGTATTTT.

CDR3 residues: CASSPPRGATEAFF. The CDR3 coding sequence is TGTGCCAGCAGCCCCCCCAGGGGGGCCACTGAAGCTTTCTTT. This chain connects TRBV7-8 to TRBJ1-1, with 7 bases matching TRBD1. The germline V gene has CDR1 SGHVS and CDR2 FQNEAQ. After removal of 5 bases from V and 4 bases from J, the junction contained 7 bases not matched to a gene. The CDR3 is 14 residues long.

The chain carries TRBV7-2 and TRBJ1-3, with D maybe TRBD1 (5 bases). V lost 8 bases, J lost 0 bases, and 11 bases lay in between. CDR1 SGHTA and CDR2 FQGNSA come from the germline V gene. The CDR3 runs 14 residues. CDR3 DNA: TGTGCCAGCGGAAGGGGTGGCTCTGGAAACACCATATATTTT. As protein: CASGRGGSGNTIYF.

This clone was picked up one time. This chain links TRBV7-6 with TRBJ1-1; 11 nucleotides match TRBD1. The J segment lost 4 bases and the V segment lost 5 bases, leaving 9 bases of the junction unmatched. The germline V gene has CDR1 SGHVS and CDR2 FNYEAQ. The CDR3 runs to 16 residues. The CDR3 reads CASSRGQGASRTEAFF. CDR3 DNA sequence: TGTGCCAGCAGCCGCGGACAGGGGGCATCTCGCACTGAAGCTTTCTTT. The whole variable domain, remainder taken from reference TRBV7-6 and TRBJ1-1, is GAGVSQSPRYKVTKRGQDVALRCDPISGHVSLYWYRQALGQGPEFLTYFNYEAQQDKSGLPNDRFSAERPEGSISTLTIQRTEQRDSAMYRCASSRGQGASRTEAFFGQGTRLTVV.

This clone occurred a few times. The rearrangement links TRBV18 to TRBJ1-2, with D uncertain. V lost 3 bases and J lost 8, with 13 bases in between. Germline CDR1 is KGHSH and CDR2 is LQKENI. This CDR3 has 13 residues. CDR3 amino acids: CASSPYQSEGYTF. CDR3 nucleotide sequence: TGTGCCAGCTCACCTTACCAATCGGAGGGCTACACCTTC. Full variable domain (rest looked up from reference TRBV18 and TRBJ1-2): NAGVMQNPRHLVRRRGQEARLRCSPMKGHSHVYWYRQLPEEGLKFMVYLQKENIIDESGMPKERFSAEFPKEGPSILRIQQVVRGDSAAYFCASSPYQSEGYTFGSGTRLTVV.

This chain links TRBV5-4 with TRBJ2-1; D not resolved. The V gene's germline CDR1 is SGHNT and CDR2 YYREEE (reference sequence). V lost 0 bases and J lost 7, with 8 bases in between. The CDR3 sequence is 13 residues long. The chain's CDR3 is CASSLDRRNEQFF. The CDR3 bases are TGTGCCAGCAGCTTGGACCGCCGTAATGAGCAGTTCTTC.

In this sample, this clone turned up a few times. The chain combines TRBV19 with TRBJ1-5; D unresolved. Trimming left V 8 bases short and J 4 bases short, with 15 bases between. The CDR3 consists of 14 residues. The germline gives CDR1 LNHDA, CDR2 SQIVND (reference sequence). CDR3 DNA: TGTGCCAGTTCTCACGGGGTTGAAAATCAGCCCCAGCATTTT. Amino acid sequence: CASSHGVENQPQHF.

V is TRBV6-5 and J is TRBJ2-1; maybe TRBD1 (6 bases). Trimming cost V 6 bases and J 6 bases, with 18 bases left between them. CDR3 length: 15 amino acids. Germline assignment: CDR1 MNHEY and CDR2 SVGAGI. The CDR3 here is CASRMRQVAVNEQFF. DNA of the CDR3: TGTGCCAGCAGGATGAGACAGGTCGCCGTCAATGAGCAGTTCTTC.

For the CDR3, the DNA is TGTGCCAGCTCCGGACAGAATAGCAATCAGCCCCAGCATTTT. It translates to CASSGQNSNQPQHF. The chain carries TRBV5-6 and TRBJ1-5, with D possibly being TRBD1 (6 bases). Germline CDR1 is SGHDT and CDR2 is YYEEEE. The CDR3 runs to 14 residues. V shed 7 bases and J shed 0 bases, with 11 bases lying between them.

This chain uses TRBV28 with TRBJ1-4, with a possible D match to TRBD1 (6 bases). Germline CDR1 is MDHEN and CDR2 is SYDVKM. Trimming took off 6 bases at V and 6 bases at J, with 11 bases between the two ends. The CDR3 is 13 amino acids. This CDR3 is CASRRQDYEKLFF. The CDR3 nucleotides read TGTGCCAGCAGACGACAGGACTATGAAAAACTGTTTTTT.

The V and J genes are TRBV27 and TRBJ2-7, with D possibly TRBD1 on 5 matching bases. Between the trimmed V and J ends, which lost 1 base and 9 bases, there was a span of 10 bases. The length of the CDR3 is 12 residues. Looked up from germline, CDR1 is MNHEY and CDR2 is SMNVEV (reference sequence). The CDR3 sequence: CASSLYQGGQYF. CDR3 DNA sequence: TGTGCCAGCAGTTTATACCAGGGTGGGCAGTACTTC.

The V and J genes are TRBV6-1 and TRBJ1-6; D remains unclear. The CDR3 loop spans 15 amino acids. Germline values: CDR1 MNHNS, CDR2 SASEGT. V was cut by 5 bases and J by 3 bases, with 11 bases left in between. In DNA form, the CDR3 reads TGTGCCAGCAGTATTGACATCAGCTATAATTCACCCCTCCACTTT. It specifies CASSIDISYNSPLHF.

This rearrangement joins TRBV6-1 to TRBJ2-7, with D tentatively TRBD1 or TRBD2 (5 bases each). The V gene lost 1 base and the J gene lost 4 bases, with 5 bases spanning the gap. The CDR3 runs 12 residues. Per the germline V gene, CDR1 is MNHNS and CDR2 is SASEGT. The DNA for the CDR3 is TGTGCCAGCAGTGAAGGGGGGTACGAGCAGTACTTC. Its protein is CASSEGGYEQYF.

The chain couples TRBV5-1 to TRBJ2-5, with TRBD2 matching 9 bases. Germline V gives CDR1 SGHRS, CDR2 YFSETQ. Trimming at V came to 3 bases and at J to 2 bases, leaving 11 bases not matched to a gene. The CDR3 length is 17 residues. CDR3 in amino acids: CASSSGGREGPQETQYF. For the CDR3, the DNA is TGCGCCAGCAGCTCCGGTGGGCGGGAGGGCCCGCAAGAGACCCAGTACTTC.

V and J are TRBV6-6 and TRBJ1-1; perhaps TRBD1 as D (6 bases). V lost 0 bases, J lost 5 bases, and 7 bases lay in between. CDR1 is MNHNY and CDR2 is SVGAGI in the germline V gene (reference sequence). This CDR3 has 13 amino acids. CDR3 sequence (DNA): TGTGCCAGCAGTTACTCGAGGGGGACTGAAGCTTTCTTT. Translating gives CASSYSRGTEAFF.

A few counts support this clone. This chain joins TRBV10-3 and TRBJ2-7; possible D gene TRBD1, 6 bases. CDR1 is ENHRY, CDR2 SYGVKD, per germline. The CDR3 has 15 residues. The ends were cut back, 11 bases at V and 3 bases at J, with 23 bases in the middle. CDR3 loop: CAFGTGTQSFYEQYF. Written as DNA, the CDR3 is TGTGCCTTTGGGACCGGGACACAAAGTTTCTACGAGCAGTACTTC.

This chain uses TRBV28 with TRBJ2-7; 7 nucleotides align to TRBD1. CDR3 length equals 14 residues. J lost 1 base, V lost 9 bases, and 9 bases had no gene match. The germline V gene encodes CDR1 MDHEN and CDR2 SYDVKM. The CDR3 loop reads CASKGQRRSYEQYF. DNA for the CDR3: TGTGCCAGTAAGGGACAGCGACGATCCTACGAGCAGTACTTC.

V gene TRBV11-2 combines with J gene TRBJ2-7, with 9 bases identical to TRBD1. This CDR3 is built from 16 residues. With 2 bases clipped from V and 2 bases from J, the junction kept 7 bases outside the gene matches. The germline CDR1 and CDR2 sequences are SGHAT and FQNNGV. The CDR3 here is CASSLRTGVKAYEQYF. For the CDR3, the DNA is TGTGCCAGCAGCTTACGGACAGGGGTAAAGGCCTACGAGCAGTACTTC. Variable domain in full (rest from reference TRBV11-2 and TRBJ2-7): EAGVAQSPRYKIIEKRQSVAFWCNPISGHATLYWYQQILGQGPKLLIQFQNNGVVDDSQLPKDRFSAERLKGVDSTLKIQPAKLEDSAVYLCASSLRTGVKAYEQYFGPGTRLTVT.

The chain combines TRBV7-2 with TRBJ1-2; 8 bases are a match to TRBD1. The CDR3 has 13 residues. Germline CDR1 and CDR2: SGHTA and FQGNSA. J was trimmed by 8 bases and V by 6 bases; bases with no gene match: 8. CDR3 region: CASSTDRVMGYTF. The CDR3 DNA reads TGTGCCAGCAGTACGGACAGGGTAATGGGCTACACCTTC.

Written as DNA, the CDR3 is TGTGCCAGCAGTTACTCTGGACAGCCCCAGCATTTT. Amino acid sequence: CASSYSGQPQHF. The chain joins TRBV6-6 to TRBJ1-5; D gene uncertain. Germline assignment: CDR1 MNHNY and CDR2 SVGAGI (reference sequence). CDR3 length: 12 amino acids. Trimming removed 0 bases from V and 7 bases from J, with 4 bases in between.

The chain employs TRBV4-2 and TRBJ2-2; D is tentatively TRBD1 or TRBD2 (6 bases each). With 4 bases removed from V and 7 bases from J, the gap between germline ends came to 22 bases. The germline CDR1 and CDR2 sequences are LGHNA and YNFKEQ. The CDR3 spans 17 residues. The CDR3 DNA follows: TGTGCCAGCAGCCTCGGGGGCGGGGAGTCTTGGGGCGGGGAGCTGTTTTTT. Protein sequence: CASSLGGGESWGGELFF.

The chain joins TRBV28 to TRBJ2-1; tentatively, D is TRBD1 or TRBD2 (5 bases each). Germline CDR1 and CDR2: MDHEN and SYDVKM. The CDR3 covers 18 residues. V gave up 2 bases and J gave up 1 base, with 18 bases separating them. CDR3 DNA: TGTGCCAGCAGTTTACTGGGGGTCATGACTTTGTCCTACAATGAGCAGTTCTTC. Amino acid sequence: CASSLLGVMTLSYNEQFF.